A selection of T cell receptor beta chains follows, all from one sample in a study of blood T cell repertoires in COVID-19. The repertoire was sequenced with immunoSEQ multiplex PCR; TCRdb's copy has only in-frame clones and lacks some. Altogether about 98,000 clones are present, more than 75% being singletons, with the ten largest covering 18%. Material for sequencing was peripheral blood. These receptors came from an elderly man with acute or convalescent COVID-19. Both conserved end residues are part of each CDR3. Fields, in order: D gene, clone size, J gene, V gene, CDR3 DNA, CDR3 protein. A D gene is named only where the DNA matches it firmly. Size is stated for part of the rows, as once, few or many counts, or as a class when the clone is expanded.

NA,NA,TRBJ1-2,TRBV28,TGTGCCAGCAGAGAATCAGGGGCTAACTATGGCTACACCTTC,CASRESGANYGYTF
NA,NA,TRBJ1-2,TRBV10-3,TGTGCCATCAGCAGGGACAATAACTATGGCTACACCTTC,CAISRDNNYGYTF
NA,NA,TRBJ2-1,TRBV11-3,TGTGCCAGCAGCTTACTAGGGGCGTCAAATGAGCAGTTCTTC,CASSLLGASNEQFF
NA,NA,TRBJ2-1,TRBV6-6,TGTGCCAGCAGTCTTCCGACTAGGGCCCCGTCTTACTCCTACAATGAGCAGTTCTTC,CASSLPTRAPSYSYNEQFF
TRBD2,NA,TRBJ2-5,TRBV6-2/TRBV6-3,TGTGCCAGCAGTCCACCTGCGGGGGGAAGCCGAAGGGAGACCCAGTACTTC,CASSPPAGGSRRETQYF
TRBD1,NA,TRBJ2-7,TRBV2,TGTGCCAGCAGTCGGGACAGAGCCTACGAGCAGTACTTC,CASSRDRAYEQYF
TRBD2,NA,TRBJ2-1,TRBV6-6,TGTGCCAGCAGTCGGGGACTAGCGGGAGAGAGTGAGCAGTTCTTC,CASSRGLAGESEQFF
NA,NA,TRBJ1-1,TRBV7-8,TGTGCCAGCAGCACGCGACCGGGTACTGAAGCTTTCTTT,CASSTRPGTEAFF
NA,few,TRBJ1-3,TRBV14,TGTGCCAGCAGCCCCCTCCCGGGGGGCGGAAACACCATATATTTT,CASSPLPGGGNTIYF
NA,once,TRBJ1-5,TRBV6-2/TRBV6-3,TGTGCCAGCAGTCGTGCCGCAGGGCTACCTAGCAATCAGCCCCAGCATTTT,CASSRAAGLPSNQPQHF
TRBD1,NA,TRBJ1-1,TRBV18,TGTGCCAGCTCAACAGGGGTCACTGAAGCTTTCTTT,CASSTGVTEAFF
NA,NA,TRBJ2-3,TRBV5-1,TGCGCCAGCGTCGCGGGCAGCCTTAGCACAGATACGCAGTATTTT,CASVAGSLSTDTQYF
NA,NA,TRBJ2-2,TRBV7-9,TGTGCCAGCCGGAATTGGGCGCGAGACGGGGAGCTGTTTTTT,CASRNWARDGELFF
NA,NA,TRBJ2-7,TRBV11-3,TGTGCCAGCAGCTTTCGGGGGGCCTCCTACGAGCAGTACTTC,CASSFRGASYEQYF
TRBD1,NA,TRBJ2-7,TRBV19,TGTGCCAGTACCCGAGCAGGGGGTTACTACGAGCAGTACTTC,CASTRAGGYYEQYF